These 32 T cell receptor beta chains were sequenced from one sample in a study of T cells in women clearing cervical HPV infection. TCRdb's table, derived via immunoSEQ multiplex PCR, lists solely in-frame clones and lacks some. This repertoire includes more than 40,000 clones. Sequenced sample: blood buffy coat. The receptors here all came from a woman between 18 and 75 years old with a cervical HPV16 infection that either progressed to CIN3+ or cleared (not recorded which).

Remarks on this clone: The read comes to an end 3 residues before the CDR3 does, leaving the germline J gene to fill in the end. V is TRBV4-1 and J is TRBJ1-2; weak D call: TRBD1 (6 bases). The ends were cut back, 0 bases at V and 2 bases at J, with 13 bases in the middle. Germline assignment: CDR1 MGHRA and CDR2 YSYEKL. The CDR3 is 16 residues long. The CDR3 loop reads CASSQDRGARNYGYTF. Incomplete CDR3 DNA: TGCGCCAGCAGCCAAGATCGGGGGGCAAGGAACTATGGC.

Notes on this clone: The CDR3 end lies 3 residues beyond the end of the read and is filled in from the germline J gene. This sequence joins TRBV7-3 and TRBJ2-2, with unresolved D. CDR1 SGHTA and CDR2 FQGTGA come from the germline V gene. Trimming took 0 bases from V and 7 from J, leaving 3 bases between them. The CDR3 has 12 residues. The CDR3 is CASSLTYGELFF. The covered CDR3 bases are TGTGCCAGCAGCTTAACATACGGGGAG.

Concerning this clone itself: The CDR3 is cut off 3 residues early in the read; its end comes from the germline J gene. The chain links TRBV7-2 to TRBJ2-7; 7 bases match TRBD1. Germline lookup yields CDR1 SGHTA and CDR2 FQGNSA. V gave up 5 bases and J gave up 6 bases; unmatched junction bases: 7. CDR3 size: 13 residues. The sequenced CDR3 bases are TGTGCCAGCAGCCTGAATCCAGGGGGCGAG. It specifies CASSLNPGGE. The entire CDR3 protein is CASSLNPGGEQYF.

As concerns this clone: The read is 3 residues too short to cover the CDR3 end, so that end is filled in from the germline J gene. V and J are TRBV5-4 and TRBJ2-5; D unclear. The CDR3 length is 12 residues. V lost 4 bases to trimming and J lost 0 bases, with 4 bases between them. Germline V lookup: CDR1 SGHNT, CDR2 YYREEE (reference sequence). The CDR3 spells CASSPDQETQYF. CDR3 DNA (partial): TGTGCCAGCAGCCCCGACCAAGAGACC. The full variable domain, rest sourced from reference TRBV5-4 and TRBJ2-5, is ETGVTQSPTHLIKTRGQQVTLRCSSQSGHNTVSWYQQALGQGPQFIFQYYREEENGRGNFPPRFSGLQFPNYSSELNVNALELDDSALYLCASSPDQETQYFGPGTRLLVL.

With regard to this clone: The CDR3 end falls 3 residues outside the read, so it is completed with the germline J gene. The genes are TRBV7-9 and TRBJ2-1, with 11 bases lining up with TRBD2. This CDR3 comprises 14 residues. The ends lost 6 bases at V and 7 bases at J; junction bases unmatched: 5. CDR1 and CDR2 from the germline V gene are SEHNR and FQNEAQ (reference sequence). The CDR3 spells CASRFSGGANEQFF. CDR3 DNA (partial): TGTGCCAGCAGGTTTAGCGGGGGGGCAAATGAG.

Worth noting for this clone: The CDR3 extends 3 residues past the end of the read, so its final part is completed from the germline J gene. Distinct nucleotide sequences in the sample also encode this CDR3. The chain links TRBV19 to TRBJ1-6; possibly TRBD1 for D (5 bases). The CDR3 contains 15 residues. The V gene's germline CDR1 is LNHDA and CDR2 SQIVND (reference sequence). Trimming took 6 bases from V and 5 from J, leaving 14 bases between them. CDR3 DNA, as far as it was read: TGTGCCAGTAGAGATAACAGGAAGAATAATTCACCC. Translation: CASRDNRKNNSP. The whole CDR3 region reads CASRDNRKNNSPLHF.

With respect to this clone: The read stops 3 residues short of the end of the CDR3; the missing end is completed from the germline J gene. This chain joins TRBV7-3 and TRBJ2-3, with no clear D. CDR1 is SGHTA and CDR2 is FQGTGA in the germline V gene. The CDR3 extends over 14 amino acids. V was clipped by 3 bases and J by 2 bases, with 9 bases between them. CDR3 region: CASSLAPDTDTQYF. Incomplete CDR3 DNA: TGTGCCAGCAGCTTGGCCCCTGACACAGATACG.

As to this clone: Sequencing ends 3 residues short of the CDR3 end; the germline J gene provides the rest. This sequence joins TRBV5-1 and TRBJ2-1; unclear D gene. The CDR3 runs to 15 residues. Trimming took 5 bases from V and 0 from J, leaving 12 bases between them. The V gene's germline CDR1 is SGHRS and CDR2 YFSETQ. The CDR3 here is CASSMAVSSYNEQFF. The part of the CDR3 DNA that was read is TGCGCCAGCAGTATGGCGGTTAGCTCCTACAATGAG.

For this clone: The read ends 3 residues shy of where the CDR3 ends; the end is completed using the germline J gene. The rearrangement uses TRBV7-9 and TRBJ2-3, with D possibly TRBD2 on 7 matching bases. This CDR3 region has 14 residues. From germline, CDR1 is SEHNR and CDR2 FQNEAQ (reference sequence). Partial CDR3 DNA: TGTGCCAGCAGCTGGGCGGGGGCACATCAGCCG. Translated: CASSWAGAHQP. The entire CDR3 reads CASSWAGAHQPQYF.

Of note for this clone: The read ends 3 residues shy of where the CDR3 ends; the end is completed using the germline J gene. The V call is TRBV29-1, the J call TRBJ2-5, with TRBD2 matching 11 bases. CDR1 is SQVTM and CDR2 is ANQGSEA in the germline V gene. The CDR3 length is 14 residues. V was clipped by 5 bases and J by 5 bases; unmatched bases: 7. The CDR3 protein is CSVILAGGSETQYF. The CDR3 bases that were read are TGCAGCGTTATTCTAGCGGGGGGTAGTGAGACC.

Partial CDR3 DNA: TGTGCCAGCAGCTTAAACGGCGTCCCAGGTGTCGAG. Residues: CASSLNGVPGVE. The whole CDR3 protein reads CASSLNGVPGVEQYF. The chain carries TRBV7-3 and TRBJ2-7; D is ambiguous. The read gets to within 3 residues of the CDR3 end, and the germline J gene fills in the rest. The ends were cut back, 1 base at V and 6 bases at J, with 16 bases in the middle. The germline V gene encodes CDR1 SGHTA and CDR2 FQGTGA. The CDR3 totals 15 residues.

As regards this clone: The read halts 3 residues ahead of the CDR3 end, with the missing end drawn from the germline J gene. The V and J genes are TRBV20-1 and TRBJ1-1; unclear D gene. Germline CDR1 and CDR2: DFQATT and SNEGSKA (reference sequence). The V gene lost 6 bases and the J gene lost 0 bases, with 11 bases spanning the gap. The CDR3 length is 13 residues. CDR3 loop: CSALPSVNTEAFF. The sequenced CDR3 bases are TGCAGTGCACTACCCTCAGTGAACACTGAA.

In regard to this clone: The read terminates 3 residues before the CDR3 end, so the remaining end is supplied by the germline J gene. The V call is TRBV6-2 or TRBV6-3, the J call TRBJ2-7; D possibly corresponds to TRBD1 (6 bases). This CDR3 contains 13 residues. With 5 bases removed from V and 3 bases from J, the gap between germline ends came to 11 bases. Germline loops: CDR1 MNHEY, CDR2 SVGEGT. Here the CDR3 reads CASSAGVVYEQYF. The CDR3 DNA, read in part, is TGTGCCAGCAGTGCAGGGGTAGTCTACGAG.

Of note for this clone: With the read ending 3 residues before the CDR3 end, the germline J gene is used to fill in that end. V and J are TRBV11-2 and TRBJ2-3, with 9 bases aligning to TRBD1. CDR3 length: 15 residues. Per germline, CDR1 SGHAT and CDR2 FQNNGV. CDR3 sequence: CASSSLGTGRETQYF. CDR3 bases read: TGTGCCAGCAGCTCTTTGGGGACAGGGAGGGAGACG.

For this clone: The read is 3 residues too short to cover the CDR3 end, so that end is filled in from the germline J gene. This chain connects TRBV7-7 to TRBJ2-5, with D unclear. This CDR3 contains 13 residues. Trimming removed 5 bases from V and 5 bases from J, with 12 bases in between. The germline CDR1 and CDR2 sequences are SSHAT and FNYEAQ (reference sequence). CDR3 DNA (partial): TGTGCCAGCAGCCAGGCCTTTAGGGAGACC. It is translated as CASSQAFRET. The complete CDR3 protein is CASSQAFRETQYF. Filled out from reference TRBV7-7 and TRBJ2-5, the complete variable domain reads GAGVSQSPRYKVTKRGQDVTLRCDPISSHATLYWYQQALGQGPEFLTYFNYEAQPDKSGLPSDRFSAERPEGSISTLTIQRTEQRDSAMYRCASSQAFRETQYFGPGTRLLVL.

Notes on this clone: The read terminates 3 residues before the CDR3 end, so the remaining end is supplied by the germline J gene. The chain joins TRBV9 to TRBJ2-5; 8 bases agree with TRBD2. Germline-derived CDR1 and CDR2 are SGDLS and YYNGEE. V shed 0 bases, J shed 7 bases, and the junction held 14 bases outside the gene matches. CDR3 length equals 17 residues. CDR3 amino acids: CASSVGGSGALLGTQYF. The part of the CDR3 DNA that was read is TGTGCCAGCAGCGTAGGCGGTAGCGGGGCCCTATTGGGGACC.

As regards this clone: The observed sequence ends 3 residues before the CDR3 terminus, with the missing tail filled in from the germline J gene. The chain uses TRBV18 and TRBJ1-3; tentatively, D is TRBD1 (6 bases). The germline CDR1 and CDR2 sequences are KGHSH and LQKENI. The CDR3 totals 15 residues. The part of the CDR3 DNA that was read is TGTGCCAGCTCAGCCGAATCAGGGGCCCGGACTAGT. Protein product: CASSAESGARTS. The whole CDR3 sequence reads CASSAESGARTSIYF.

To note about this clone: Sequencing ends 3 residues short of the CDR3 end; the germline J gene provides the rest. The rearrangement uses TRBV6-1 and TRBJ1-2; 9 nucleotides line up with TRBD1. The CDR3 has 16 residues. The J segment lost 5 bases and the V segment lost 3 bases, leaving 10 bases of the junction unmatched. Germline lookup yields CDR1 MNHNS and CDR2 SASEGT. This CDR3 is CASSEDRGGVSYGYTF. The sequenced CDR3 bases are TGTGCCAGCAGTGAGGACAGGGGAGGTGTATCATATGGC.

The CDR3 here is CSARGLAGGTDTQYF. The sequenced CDR3 bases are TGCAGTGCCCGAGGTCTAGCGGGGGGAACAGATACG. V gene TRBV20-1 combines with J gene TRBJ2-3; 11 bases agree with TRBD2. The read comes to an end 3 residues before the CDR3 does, leaving the germline J gene to fill in the end. V gave up 6 bases and J gave up 3 bases; unmatched junction bases: 8. CDR1 and CDR2 (germline): DFQATT, SNEGSKA (reference sequence). This CDR3 region has 15 residues.

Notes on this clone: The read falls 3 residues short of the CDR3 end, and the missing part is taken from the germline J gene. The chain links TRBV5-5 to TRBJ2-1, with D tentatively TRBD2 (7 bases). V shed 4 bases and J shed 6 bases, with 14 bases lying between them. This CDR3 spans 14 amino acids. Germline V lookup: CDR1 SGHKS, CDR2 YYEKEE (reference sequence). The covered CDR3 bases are TGTGCCAGCAGCGGGGGGGGCGGAATCAATGAG. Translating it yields CASSGGGGINE. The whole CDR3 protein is CASSGGGGINEQFF. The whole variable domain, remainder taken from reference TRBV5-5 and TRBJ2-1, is DAGVTQSPTHLIKTRGQQVTLRCSPISGHKSVSWYQQVLGQGPQFIFQYYEKEERGRGNFPDRFSARQFPNYSSELNVNALLLGDSALYLCASSGGGGINEQFFGPGTRLTVL.

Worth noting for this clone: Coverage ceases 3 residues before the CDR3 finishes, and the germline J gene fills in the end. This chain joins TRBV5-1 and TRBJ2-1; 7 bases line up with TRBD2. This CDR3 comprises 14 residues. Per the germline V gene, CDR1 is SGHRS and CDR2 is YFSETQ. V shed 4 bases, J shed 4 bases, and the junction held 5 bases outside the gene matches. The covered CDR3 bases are TGCGCCAGCAGCCTGGGACTACAATACAATGAG. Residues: CASSLGLQYNE. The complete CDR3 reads CASSLGLQYNEQFF. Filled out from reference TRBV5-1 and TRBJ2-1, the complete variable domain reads KAGVTQTPRYLIKTRGQQVTLSCSPISGHRSVSWYQQTPGQGLQFLFEYFSETQRNKGNFPGRFSGRQFSNSRSEMNVSTLELGDSALYLCASSLGLQYNEQFFGPGTRLTVL.

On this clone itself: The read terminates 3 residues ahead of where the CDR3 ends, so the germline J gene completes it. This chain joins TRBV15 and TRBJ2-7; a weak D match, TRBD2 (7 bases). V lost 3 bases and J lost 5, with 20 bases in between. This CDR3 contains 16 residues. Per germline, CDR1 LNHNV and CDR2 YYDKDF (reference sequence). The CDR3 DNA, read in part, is TGTGCCACCAGCAGTCCCCTGGGGGGCCGGGGGGACGAG. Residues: CATSSPLGGRGDE. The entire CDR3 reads CATSSPLGGRGDEQYF.

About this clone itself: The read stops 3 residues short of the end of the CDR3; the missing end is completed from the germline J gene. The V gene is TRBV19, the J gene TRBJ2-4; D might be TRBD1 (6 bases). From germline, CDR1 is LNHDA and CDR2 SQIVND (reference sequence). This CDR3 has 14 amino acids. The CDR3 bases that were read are TGTGCCAGTAAGGAGACAGGAGTCAACTATGGT. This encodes CASKETGVNYG. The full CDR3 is CASKETGVNYGQYF. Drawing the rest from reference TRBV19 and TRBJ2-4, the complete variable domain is DGGITQSPKYLFRKEGQNVTLSCEQNLNHDAMYWYRQDPGQGLRLIYYSQIVNDFQKGDIAEGYSVSREKKESFPLTVTSAQKNPTAFYLCASKETGVNYGQYFGAGTRLSVL.

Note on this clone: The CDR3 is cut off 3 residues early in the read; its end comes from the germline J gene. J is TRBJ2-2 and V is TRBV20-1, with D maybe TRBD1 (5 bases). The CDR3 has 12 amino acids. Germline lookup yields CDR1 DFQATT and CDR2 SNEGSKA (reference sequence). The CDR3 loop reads CSARNIGEKLFF. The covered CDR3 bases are TGCAGTGCTAGAAACATAGGGGAAAAG.

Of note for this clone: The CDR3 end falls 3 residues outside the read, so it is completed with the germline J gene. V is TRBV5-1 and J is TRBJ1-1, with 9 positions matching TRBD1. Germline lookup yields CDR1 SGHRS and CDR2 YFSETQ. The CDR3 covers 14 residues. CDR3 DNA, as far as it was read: TGCGCCAGCAGCTTCCGGGACAGGGATAGGCGA. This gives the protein CASSFRDRDRR. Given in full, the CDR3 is CASSFRDRDRRAFF.

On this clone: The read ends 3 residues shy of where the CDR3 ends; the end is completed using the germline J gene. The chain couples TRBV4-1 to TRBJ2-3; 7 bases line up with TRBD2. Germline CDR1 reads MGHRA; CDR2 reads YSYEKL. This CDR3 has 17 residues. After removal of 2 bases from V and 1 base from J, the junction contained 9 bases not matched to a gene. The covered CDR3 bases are TGCGCCAGCAGCCAATTGGGGAGCGGGGAGGGCACAGATACG. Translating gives CASSQLGSGEGTDT. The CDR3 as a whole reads CASSQLGSGEGTDTQYF.

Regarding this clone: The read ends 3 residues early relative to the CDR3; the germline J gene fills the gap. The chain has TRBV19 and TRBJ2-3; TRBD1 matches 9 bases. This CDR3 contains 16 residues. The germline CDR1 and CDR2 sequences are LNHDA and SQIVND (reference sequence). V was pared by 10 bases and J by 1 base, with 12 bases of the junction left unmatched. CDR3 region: CATRWTGVVRTDTQYF. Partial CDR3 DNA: TGTGCCACAAGATGGACAGGGGTGGTTCGCACAGATACG.

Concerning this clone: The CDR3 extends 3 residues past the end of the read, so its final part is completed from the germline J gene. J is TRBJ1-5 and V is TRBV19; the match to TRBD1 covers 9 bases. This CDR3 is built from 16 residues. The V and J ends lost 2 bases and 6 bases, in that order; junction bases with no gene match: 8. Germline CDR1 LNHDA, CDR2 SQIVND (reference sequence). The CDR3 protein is CASSIRRGQGSQPQHF. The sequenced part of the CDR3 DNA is TGTGCCAGTAGTATAAGGAGGGGACAGGGTAGTCAGCCC.

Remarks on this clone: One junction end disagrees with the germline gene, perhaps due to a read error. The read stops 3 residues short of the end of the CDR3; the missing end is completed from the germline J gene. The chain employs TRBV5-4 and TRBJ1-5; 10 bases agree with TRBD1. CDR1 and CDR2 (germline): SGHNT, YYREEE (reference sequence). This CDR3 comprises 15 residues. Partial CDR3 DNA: TGTGCCAGCAGCTCGGAGACAGGGGGCAAACAGCCC. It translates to CASSSETGGKQP. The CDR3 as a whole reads CASSSETGGKQPQHF.

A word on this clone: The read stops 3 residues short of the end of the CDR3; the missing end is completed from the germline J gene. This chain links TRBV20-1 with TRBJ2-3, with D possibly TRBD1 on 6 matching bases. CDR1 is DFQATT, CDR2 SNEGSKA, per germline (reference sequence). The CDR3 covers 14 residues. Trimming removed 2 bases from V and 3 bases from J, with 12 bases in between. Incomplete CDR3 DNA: TGCAGTGCTAGACCGGAGACAGGTACAGATACG. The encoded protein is CSARPETGTDT. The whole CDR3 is CSARPETGTDTQYF.

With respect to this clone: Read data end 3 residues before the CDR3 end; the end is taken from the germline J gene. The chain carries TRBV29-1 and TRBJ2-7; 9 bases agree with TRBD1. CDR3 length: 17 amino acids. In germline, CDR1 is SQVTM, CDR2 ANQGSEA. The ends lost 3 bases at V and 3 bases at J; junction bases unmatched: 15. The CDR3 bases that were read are TGCAGCGTTGAGTGGTCGCTTGCGACAGGGGGAATCTACGAG. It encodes CSVEWSLATGGIYE. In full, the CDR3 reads CSVEWSLATGGIYEQYF.

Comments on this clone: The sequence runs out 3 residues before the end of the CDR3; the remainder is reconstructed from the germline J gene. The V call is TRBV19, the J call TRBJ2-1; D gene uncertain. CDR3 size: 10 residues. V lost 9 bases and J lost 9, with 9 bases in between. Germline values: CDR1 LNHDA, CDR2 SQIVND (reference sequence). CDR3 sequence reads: CASGSGEQFF. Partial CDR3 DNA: TGTGCCAGCGGATCGGGTGAG.